Listed below are T cell receptor beta chains from one sample, sequenced in a study of blood T cell repertoires in COVID-19. Measured with immunoSEQ multiplex PCR; TCRdb has only the in-frame clones, and not every one. The sample includes fewer than 300,000 clones, 85% to 90% seen only once; the top ten take under 9.5%. Material: PBMCs or T cells enriched from blood (not recorded which). These receptors were collected from a middle-aged man who had recovered from COVID-19. Each CDR3 is given with its conserved first and last residue. The order of the fields is J gene, V gene, CDR3 protein.

TRBJ2-5	TRBV3-1/TRBV3-2	CASSQDWLAASQLGETQYF
TRBJ2-2	TRBV4-3	CASSHAGTGNTGELFF
TRBJ2-1	TRBV18	CASSPPPGQPRYNEQFF
TRBJ2-3	TRBV6-5	CASSSTVTDTQYF
TRBJ1-1	TRBV19	CASTFLTGGTEAFF
TRBJ1-1	TRBV5-1	CASSLRDRAGTEAFF
TRBJ1-1	TRBV6-5	CASSRDRVTEAFF
TRBJ1-5	TRBV28	CASSNTPGDQPQHF
TRBJ2-2	TRBV7-3	CASSVGPPLVPNTGELFF
TRBJ1-1	TRBV12-3/TRBV12-4	CASMRGGDTEAFF
TRBJ1-1	TRBV5-8	CASSLPGGTLEAFF
TRBJ2-7	TRBV5-1	CASSLELTGTEQYF
TRBJ1-3	TRBV3-1/TRBV3-2	CASSSGGGANTIYF
TRBJ2-5	TRBV4-3	CASSGSGVETQYF
TRBJ1-6	TRBV11-2	CASSATGRSNSPLHF
TRBJ2-1	TRBV12-3/TRBV12-4	CASSFGREPQFF
TRBJ2-1	TRBV27	CASSRPGGGILQYNEQFF
TRBJ1-2	TRBV6-1	CASSEGTGGGSNYGYTF
TRBJ2-2	TRBV3-1/TRBV3-2	CASSQDSTGGATGELFF
TRBJ2-5	TRBV7-9	CASSRDIETQYF
TRBJ2-1	TRBV6-5	CASSSSSGSSYNEQFF
TRBJ1-2	TRBV11-2	CASSIDRGYGYTF
TRBJ2-5	TRBV27	CASRRRLVGETQYF
TRBJ2-3	TRBV13	CASSSIGESSTDTQYF
TRBJ2-1	TRBV4-2	CASLGETGHYNEQFF
TRBJ2-1	TRBV4-1	CASSQDDLQGRDNEQFF
TRBJ2-6	TRBV27	CASRGTAGLYSGANVLTF
TRBJ2-1	TRBV7-8	CASSQTPSSYNEQFF
TRBJ1-2	TRBV5-1	CASSLYQGLLYYTF
TRBJ2-1	TRBV5-1	CASSLGLGQIRWTSYNEQFF
TRBJ2-2	TRBV28	CASSLLVGELFF
TRBJ1-1	TRBV19	CASIKTGRGTEAFF